A selection of T cell receptor beta chains follows, all from one sample in a study of beta chain features in type 1 diabetes. Here immunoSEQ multiplex PCR was the method, and the copy in TCRdb shows in-frame clones only, minus some. The sample has about 260,000 clones, around 21% seen once. Sequenced material: naive CD4+ T cells from blood. The receptors originated from a woman in her forties with type 1 diabetes. Each CDR3 is given with its conserved first and last residue. The order of the fields is clone size, J gene, V gene, D gene, CDR3 DNA, CDR3 protein. The D gene is left open where the match is weak. Rows give clone size only sometimes, using once, few, many, or a class for an expanded clone.

>.|TRBJ2-7|TRBV5-1|.
TGCGCCAGCAGCTTGGGTGGACAGCGAAGCTCCTACGAGCAGTACTTC
CASSLGGQRSSYEQYF
>few|TRBJ2-1|TRBV7-3|TRBD2
TGTGCCAGCAGCTTACTAGCGGCCTCCTACAATGAGCAGTTCTTC
CASSLLAASYNEQFF
>.|TRBJ1-1|TRBV7-2|.
TGTGCCAGCAGCTTACTGGGCACAGCCACTGAAGCTTTCTTT
CASSLLGTATEAFF
>.|TRBJ2-5|TRBV5-1|.
TGCGCCAGCAGCTTGGCAGGAAACCAAGAGACCCAGTACTTC
CASSLAGNQETQYF
>.|TRBJ2-6|TRBV30|.
TGTGCCCATCATCCCGGGGGCTCTGGGGCCAACGTCCTGACTTTC
CAHHPGGSGANVLTF
>.|TRBJ2-7|TRBV10-3|TRBD2
TGTGCCATCAGTGACGGACTAGTTTACGAGCAGTACTTC
CAISDGLVYEQYF
>.|TRBJ2-5|TRBV29-1|.
TGCAGCTCCCGGGCGGGGGCAGAGACCCAGTACTTC
CSSRAGAETQYF
>.|TRBJ2-3|TRBV5-4|.
TGTGCCAGCAGCCTTAATGGCCCAGATACGCAGTATTTT
CASSLNGPDTQYF
>.|TRBJ1-2|TRBV7-8|.
TGTGCCAGCACCCAGAGCGGGGGATATGGCTACACCTTC
CASTQSGGYGYTF
>.|TRBJ2-7|TRBV2|TRBD1
TGTGCCAGCAGTAGGACAGGGTACGAGCAGTACTTC
CASSRTGYEQYF
>.|TRBJ1-6|TRBV18|.
TGTGCCAGCTCACCAGGGGGCTACCATAATTCACCCCTCCACTTT
CASSPGGYHNSPLHF
>.|TRBJ1-3|TRBV9|.
TGTGCCAGCAGCGCAGACAGTCCGGTTATTGCCGGAAACACCATATATTTT
CASSADSPVIAGNTIYF
>few|TRBJ2-2|TRBV25-1|.
TGTGCCAGCAGTGACCCCCTAGCGTCCGGGGAGCTGTTTTTT
CASSDPLASGELFF
>few|TRBJ2-7|TRBV28|.
TGTGCCAGCAGTTTATCAGGGTACGAGCAGTACTTC
CASSLSGYEQYF
>.|TRBJ2-1|TRBV4-2|.
TGTGCCAGCAGCCGCGCGGGCTCCTACAATGAGCAGTTCTTC
CASSRAGSYNEQFF
>few|TRBJ1-1|TRBV9|.
TGTGCCAGCAGCGTAGGAGGGAGGGCGGACACTGAAGCTTTCTTT
CASSVGGRADTEAFF
>.|TRBJ2-1|TRBV4-1|TRBD2
TGCGCCAGCACCTCTAGCGGGGAAGTATATGAGCAGTTCTTC
CASTSSGEVYEQFF
>few|TRBJ2-3|TRBV4-2|.
TGTGCCAGCAGCCAAGCTGGGCAGACAGATACGCAGTATTTT
CASSQAGQTDTQYF
>few|TRBJ2-1|TRBV5-4|.
TGTGCCAGCAGCTTGTTTAATAGTTTGAATGAGCAGTTCTTC
CASSLFNSLNEQFF
>few|TRBJ2-5|TRBV2|TRBD2
TGTGCCATACTCCTAGCGGACCAAGAGACCCAGTACTTC
CAILLADQETQYF
>few|TRBJ2-1|TRBV5-6|.
TGTGCCAGCAGCTTGCGGGGGACGGATGAGCAGTTCTTC
CASSLRGTDEQFF
>few|TRBJ1-5|TRBV7-2|TRBD1
TGTGCCAGCAGCTCGGGACAGCCTGCAAATAATCAGCCCCAGCATTTT
CASSSGQPANNQPQHF
>few|TRBJ2-3|TRBV7-9|.
TGTGCCAGCAGCCAGATCCAGGCGCTTGGGACAGATACGCAGTATTTT
CASSQIQALGTDTQYF
>few|TRBJ2-1|TRBV14|TRBD2
TGTGCCAGCAGCCAGGCTAGCGGGTTTTACAATGAGCAGTTCTTC
CASSQASGFYNEQFF
>few|TRBJ2-5|TRBV4-3|.
TGCGCCAGCAGCCAAGATAGGCTCCCAGGGCCAAGAGGGACCCAGTACTTC
CASSQDRLPGPRGTQYF
>few|TRBJ1-5|TRBV6-6|.
TGTGCCAGCAGCCAGGGACTGAACAATCAGCCCCAGCATTTT
CASSQGLNNQPQHF
>.|TRBJ1-4|TRBV5-4|TRBD1
TGTGCCAGCAGAACAACAGGGGACAAACTGTTTTTT
CASRTTGDKLFF
>once|TRBJ1-4|TRBV21-1|.
TGTGCCAGCAGCAGCCGGGACAGGGACGAAAAACTGTTTTTT
CASSSRDRDEKLFF
>.|TRBJ2-3|TRBV7-9|.
TGTGCCAGCAGCTTGGACGAAGGGGGAGACACGGGCACAGATACGCAGTATTTT
CASSLDEGGDTGTDTQYF
>few|TRBJ2-5|TRBV20-1|.
TGCAGTGCTAGCCGAGGGACCCAGTACTTC
CSASRGTQYF
>.|TRBJ2-2|TRBV4-1|.
TGCGCCAGCAGCCAAGATCGACAATACGGCGGGGAGCTGTTTTTT
CASSQDRQYGGELFF
>.|TRBJ1-1|TRBV5-4|TRBD1
TGTGCCAGCAGCTCCCCGGGACAGGGCAACACTGAAGCTTTCTTT
CASSSPGQGNTEAFF